This T cell receptor (beta chain) was observed in a study of blood T cell repertoires in COVID-19. At the level of the study: COVID-19 samples, acute and convalescent, were from the United States, Italy and Spain.

Original methodology: Amplification from reference gene primers served as the basis for estimated nucleated cell counts. Measured with immunoSEQ multiplex PCR; TCRdb has only the in-frame clones, and not every one. The DNA gave D and trimming, while V, J and clone size come from that table. The data contain 71,000 or so clones, about nine tenths of them singletons. The germline CDR1 and CDR2 sequences are SNHLY and FYNNEI. CDR3 size: 13 residues. V was clipped by 6 bases and J by 6 bases; unmatched bases: 4. Sequencing was carried out using peripheral blood. This TCR derives from a man aged 45-60 years with active COVID-19. V is TRBV2 and J is TRBJ1-2; 10 bases fit TRBD1. The CDR3 protein is CASRQGQGNGYTF. The CDR3 nucleotides read TGTGCCAGCAGGCAGGGACAGGGGAATGGCTACACCTTC.